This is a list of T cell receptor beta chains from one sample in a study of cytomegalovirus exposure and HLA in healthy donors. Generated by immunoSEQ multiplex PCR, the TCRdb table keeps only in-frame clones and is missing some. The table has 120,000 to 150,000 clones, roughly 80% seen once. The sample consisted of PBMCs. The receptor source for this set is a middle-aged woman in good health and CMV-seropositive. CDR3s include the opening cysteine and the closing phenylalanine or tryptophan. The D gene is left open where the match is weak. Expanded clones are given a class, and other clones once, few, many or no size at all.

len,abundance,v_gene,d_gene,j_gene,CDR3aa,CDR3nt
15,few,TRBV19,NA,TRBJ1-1,CASLRRGGGETEAFF,TGTGCCTCTCTAAGAAGGGGGGGAGGAGAGACTGAAGCTTTCTTT
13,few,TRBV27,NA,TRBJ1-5,CASSRVSNQPQHF,TGTGCCAGTTCCAGGGTTAGCAATCAGCCCCAGCATTTT
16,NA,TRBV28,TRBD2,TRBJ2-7,CASSLGLAGAPYEQYF,TGTGCCAGCAGTCTGGGACTAGCGGGAGCCCCCTACGAGCAGTACTTC
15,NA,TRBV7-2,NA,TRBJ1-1,CASSLARAQNTEAFF,TGTGCCAGCAGCTTAGCCAGGGCTCAGAACACTGAAGCTTTCTTT
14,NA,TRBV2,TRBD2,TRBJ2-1,CASSSLAGVDEQFF,TGTGCCAGCAGTTCGCTAGCGGGAGTGGATGAGCAGTTCTTC
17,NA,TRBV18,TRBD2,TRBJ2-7,CASSPGASGAYSYEQYF,TGTGCCAGCTCACCAGGGGCTAGCGGGGCGTATTCCTACGAGCAGTACTTC
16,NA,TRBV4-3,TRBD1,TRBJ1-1,CASSQDYRGSLTEAFF,TGCGCCAGCAGCCAAGATTACAGGGGTTCACTCACTGAAGCTTTCTTT
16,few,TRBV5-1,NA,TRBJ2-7,CASSLTTASLSYEQYF,TGCGCCAGCAGCTTAACGACAGCCTCCCTCTCCTACGAGCAGTACTTC
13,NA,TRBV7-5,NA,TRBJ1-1,CARSLGEGREAFF,TGTGCCAGAAGCTTAGGAGAGGGCCGGGAAGCTTTCTTT
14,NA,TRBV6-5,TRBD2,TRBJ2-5,CASSFSGNAETQYF,TGTGCCAGCAGTTTCAGCGGGAACGCCGAGACCCAGTACTTC
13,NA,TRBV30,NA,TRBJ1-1,CAWSAGRDTEAFF,TGTGCCTGGAGTGCTGGGAGGGACACTGAAGCTTTCTTT
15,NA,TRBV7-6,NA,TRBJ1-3,CASTPGGHSGNTIYF,TGTGCCAGCACCCCGGGAGGCCACTCTGGAAACACCATATATTTT
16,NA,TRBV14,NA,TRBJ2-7,CASSQAGQGRFSEQYF,TGTGCCAGCAGCCAAGCAGGGCAGGGCCGGTTCTCCGAGCAGTACTTC
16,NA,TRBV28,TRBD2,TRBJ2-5,CASTTLWRGTQETQYF,TGTGCCAGCACCACCTTGTGGCGGGGGACCCAAGAGACCCAGTACTTC
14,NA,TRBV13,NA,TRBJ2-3,CATRLYGSPDTQYF,TGTGCCACCCGGTTGTACGGGTCACCCGATACGCAGTATTTT
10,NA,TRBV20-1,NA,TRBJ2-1,CSARGSEQFF,TGCAGTGCTAGGGGGAGCGAGCAGTTCTTC
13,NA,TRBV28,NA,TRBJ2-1,CASRRERHNEQFF,TGTGCCAGCAGACGGGAGAGACACAATGAGCAGTTCTTC
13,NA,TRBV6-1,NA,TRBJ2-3,CASSDKGPDTQYF,TGTGCCAGCAGTGATAAGGGGCCAGATACGCAGTATTTT
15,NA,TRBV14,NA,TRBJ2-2,CASSQVGRWVGELFF,TGTGCCAGCAGCCAAGTCGGCAGGTGGGTCGGGGAGCTGTTTTTT
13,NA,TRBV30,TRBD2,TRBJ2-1,CAWEREGQNEQFF,TGTGCCTGGGAACGGGAGGGCCAGAATGAGCAGTTCTTC
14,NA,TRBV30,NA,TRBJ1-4,CACINREMGEKLFF,TGTGCCTGTATTAACAGGGAGATGGGGGAAAAACTGTTTTTT
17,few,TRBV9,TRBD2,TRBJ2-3,CASSVVPSGRGTDTQYF,TGTGCCAGCAGCGTAGTTCCTAGCGGGAGGGGGACAGATACGCAGTATTTT
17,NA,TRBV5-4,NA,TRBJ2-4,CASSFATGAEMRNIQYF,TGTGCCAGCAGCTTTGCGACAGGTGCAGAAATGAGAAACATTCAGTACTTC
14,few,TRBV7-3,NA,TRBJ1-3,CASSPTGSGNTIYF,TGTGCCAGCAGCCCCACAGGGTCTGGAAACACCATATATTTT
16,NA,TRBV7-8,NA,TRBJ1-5,CASSPRVWRDNQPQHF,TGTGCCAGCAGCCCTCGGGTATGGAGAGACAATCAGCCCCAGCATTTT
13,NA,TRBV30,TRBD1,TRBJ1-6,CAFAGQSNSPLHF,TGTGCCTTTGCGGGACAGTCGAATTCACCCCTCCACTTT
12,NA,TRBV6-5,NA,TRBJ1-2,CAVGVLNYGYTF,TGTGCTGTTGGAGTTTTAAACTATGGCTACACCTTC
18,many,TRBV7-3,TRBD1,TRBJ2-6,CASSQGQGIASGANVLTF,TGTGCCAGCAGCCAAGGACAGGGGATTGCGTCTGGGGCCAACGTCCTGACTTTC
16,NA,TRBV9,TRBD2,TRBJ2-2,CASSPSGGANTGELFF,TGTGCCAGCAGCCCTAGCGGGGGGGCGAACACCGGGGAGCTGTTTTTT
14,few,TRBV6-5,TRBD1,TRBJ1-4,CASSRQGTNEKLFF,TGTGCCAGCAGTAGACAGGGTACTAATGAAAAACTGTTTTTT
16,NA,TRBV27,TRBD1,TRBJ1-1,CASSLWPGGKNTEAFF,TGTGCCAGCAGTTTATGGCCAGGGGGAAAGAACACTGAAGCTTTCTTT
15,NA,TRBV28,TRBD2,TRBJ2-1,CASSKTSEIYNEQFF,TGTGCCAGCAGTAAAACTAGCGAGATCTACAATGAGCAGTTCTTC
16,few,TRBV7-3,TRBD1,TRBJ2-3,CASSLIGGRGTDAQYF,TGTGCCAGCAGCTTAATAGGGGGTAGGGGGACAGATGCGCAGTATTTT
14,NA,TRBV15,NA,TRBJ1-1,CATSGDGLRTEAFF,TGTGCCACCAGCGGCGACGGACTGAGGACTGAAGCTTTCTTT
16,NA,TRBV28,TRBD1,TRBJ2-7,CASSSPAGQGTYEQYF,TGTGCCAGCAGTTCGCCCGCGGGACAGGGGACCTACGAGCAGTACTTC